Listed here are 22 T cell receptor beta chains from one sample, sequenced in a study of early stage breast cancer tumors. The method was immunoSEQ multiplex PCR; TCRdb's version includes in-frame clones alone and lacks a portion of them. The sample gives about 36,000 clones, 74% of which show up once; roughly 6.1% is in the top ten. Sample: blood. The receptors derive from a person aged 55 to 70 with breast cancer.

This chain uses TRBV29-1 with TRBJ2-7; tentative D call: TRBD1 (6 bases). Germline V gene sequence: CDR1 SQVTM, CDR2 ANQGSEA. The CDR3 sequence is 12 residues long. V dropped 6 bases and J dropped 1 base, with 10 bases sitting between them. The CDR3 is CSVFGQSYEQYF. The DNA for the CDR3 is TGCAGCGTATTCGGACAGTCCTACGAGCAGTACTTC.

The genes are TRBV27 and TRBJ2-6, with TRBD2 matching 7 bases. CDR3 length: 18 residues. Germline trimming cut 5 bases from V and 0 bases from J; bases unmatched to any gene: 10. CDR1 is MNHEY, CDR2 SMNVEV, per germline (reference sequence). This chain's CDR3 is CASSPWGGGSSGANVLTF. CDR3 bases: TGTGCCAGCAGTCCCTGGGGGGGTGGAAGCTCTGGGGCCAACGTCCTGACTTTC.

This clone was picked up one time. This rearrangement joins TRBV4-1 to TRBJ1-4, with D perhaps TRBD1 (5 bases). The CDR3 spans 19 residues. Trimming took off 2 bases at V and 5 bases at J, with 24 bases between the two ends. Per germline, CDR1 MGHRA and CDR2 YSYEKL. CDR3 protein: CASSQTQAGTNYGNEKLFF. The CDR3 nucleotides are TGCGCCAGCAGCCAAACCCAGGCAGGGACCAACTATGGCAATGAAAAACTGTTTTTT.

The chain carries TRBV21-1 and TRBJ1-3; TRBD1 is the table's D call, not checked against the DNA. TRBV21-1 is given as a pseudogene. The length of the CDR3 is 15 residues. The CDR3 is CASSIKGIGGNTIYF. The CDR3 DNA reads TGTGCCAGCAGCATTAAGGGGATAGGGGGAAACACCATATATTTT.

V and J are TRBV5-4 and TRBJ2-7; D gene ambiguous. The CDR3 contains 13 residues. V was clipped by 2 bases and J by 9 bases, with 15 bases between them. The V gene's germline CDR1 is SGHNT and CDR2 YYREEE (reference sequence). CDR3 nucleotides: TGTGCCAGCAGCTTTGGTAGGGTTTCGTGGCAGTACTTC. This codes for CASSFGRVSWQYF.

The rearrangement uses TRBV19 and TRBJ1-5; tentatively, D is TRBD1 (5 bases). This CDR3 is 13 amino acids long. Germline lookup yields CDR1 LNHDA and CDR2 SQIVND (reference sequence). V was clipped by 9 bases and J by 4 bases, with 13 bases between them. The CDR3 region has the DNA TGTGCCAGCAACCGACAGATTAATCAGCCCCAGCATTTT. Translating it yields CASNRQINQPQHF.

The V call is TRBV5-6, the J call TRBJ1-2; D is ambiguous. CDR1 is SGHDT and CDR2 is YYEEEE in the germline V gene. Trimming left V 2 bases short and J 5 bases short, with 10 bases between. This CDR3 is built from 13 residues. CDR3 residues: CASSFRGWYGYTF. The CDR3 region has the DNA TGTGCCAGCAGCTTCCGGGGTTGGTATGGCTACACCTTC.

V gene TRBV19 combines with J gene TRBJ1-5; the D is unclear. Germline V gives CDR1 LNHDA, CDR2 SQIVND (reference sequence). V lost 4 bases to trimming and J lost 3 bases, with 13 bases between them. The CDR3 sequence is 15 residues long. The CDR3 protein is CASSTDRGLNQPQHF. For the CDR3, the DNA is TGTGCCAGTAGTACCGACCGAGGACTCAATCAGCCCCAGCATTTT.

For this clone: It may be a read error: a sequence one base away is much more abundant. Other DNA sequences of this sample code for an identical CDR3. The V and J genes are TRBV15 and TRBJ2-4; 7 bases map to TRBD2. CDR3 size: 17 residues. Germline V lookup: CDR1 LNHNV, CDR2 YYDKDF (reference sequence). Trimming at V came to 0 bases and at J to 6 bases, leaving 11 bases not matched to a gene. The CDR3 protein is CATSRDRLAGAVNIQYF. CDR3 nucleotides: TGTGCCACCAGCAGAGATCGACTGGCGGGAGCGGTAAACATTCAGTACTTC.

In regard to this clone: A junction boundary mismatches the germline segment, possibly from a read error. V gene TRBV5-4 combines with J gene TRBJ1-2, with D hard to call. Per the germline V gene, CDR1 is SGHNT and CDR2 is YYREEE (reference sequence). The CDR3 totals 15 residues. In DNA form, the CDR3 reads TGTGCCAGCTGCTTGCGACCAGGAAAGACCTATGGCTACACCTTC. Translating gives CASCLRPGKTYGYTF.

V usage is TRBV19 and J usage is TRBJ2-3; 9 bases are a match to TRBD2. CDR3 length: 16 amino acids. In germline, CDR1 is LNHDA, CDR2 SQIVND (reference sequence). V shed 4 bases and J 6 bases; nucleotides not matched to a gene: 11. As DNA, the CDR3 is TGTGCCAGTAGTAATTTGGGAGGGACTAGCCTTGATACGCAGTATTTT. This encodes CASSNLGGTSLDTQYF. Filled out from reference TRBV19 and TRBJ2-3, the complete variable domain reads DGGITQSPKYLFRKEGQNVTLSCEQNLNHDAMYWYRQDPGQGLRLIYYSQIVNDFQKGDIAEGYSVSREKKESFPLTVTSAQKNPTAFYLCASSNLGGTSLDTQYFGPGTRLTVL.

This clone turned up a few times. This sequence joins TRBV15 and TRBJ2-2, with 11 positions matching TRBD2. The CDR3 length is 18 residues. The germline V gene encodes CDR1 LNHNV and CDR2 YYDKDF (reference sequence). The junction had 10 bases not matched to a gene; V was cut back by 0 bases and J by 7 bases. CDR3 DNA: TGTGCCACCAGCAGAGAGGGAGCACTAGCGGGAGTGCACGGGGAGCTGTTTTTT. Its protein product is CATSREGALAGVHGELFF.

This clone was detected a few times. The chain uses TRBV5-1 and TRBJ2-7; D possibly matches TRBD1 or TRBD2 (5 bases each). Trimming pared 6 bases from V and 0 bases from J, leaving 19 bases between. The length of the CDR3 is 16 residues. Germline lookup yields CDR1 SGHRS and CDR2 YFSETQ. In nucleotides, the CDR3 is TGCGCCAGCAAACTGGCCGGGACGCCGGGCTCCTACGAGCAGTACTTC. Amino acids: CASKLAGTPGSYEQYF.

V gene TRBV7-9 combines with J gene TRBJ2-5, with D perhaps matching TRBD2 (6 bases). Trimming cost V 8 bases and J 5 bases, with 18 bases left between them. CDR1 SEHNR and CDR2 FQNEAQ come from the germline V gene (reference sequence). This CDR3 has 14 residues. The CDR3 loop is CASGTQLGPETQYF. The CDR3, as DNA: TGTGCCAGCGGGACTCAGCTAGGGCCGGAGACCCAGTACTTC.

The V gene is TRBV20-1, the J gene TRBJ2-7; TRBD2 matches 13 bases. V shed 7 bases and J 11 bases; nucleotides not matched to a gene: 5. The CDR3 is made up of 11 amino acids. Germline V gives CDR1 DFQATT, CDR2 SNEGSKA (reference sequence). The CDR3 DNA reads as TGCAGTGTCCGAGGACTAGCGGGAGAGTACTTC. Translating it yields CSVRGLAGEYF.

By share, this clone counts as medium-sized. The CDR3 DNA reads TGTGCCAGCAGTGGGGAGGGCTATGGCTACACCTTC. This gives the protein CASSGEGYGYTF. V is TRBV2 and J is TRBJ1-2; D is ambiguous. This CDR3 is 12 amino acids long. The germline V and J ends were trimmed by 4 bases and 4 bases, with 7 bases remaining between them. Germline loops: CDR1 SNHLY, CDR2 FYNNEI.

The J gene is TRBJ2-3, the V gene TRBV5-4; the D gene is possibly TRBD1 (6 bases). Germline CDR1 is SGHNT and CDR2 is YYREEE (reference sequence). There are 12 residues in the CDR3. The V gene lost 5 bases and the J gene lost 2 bases, with 6 bases spanning the gap. The CDR3 here is CASRGATDTQYF. CDR3 coding DNA: TGTGCCAGCAGGGGGGCCACAGATACGCAGTATTTT.

There are a few counts of this clone. The chain joins TRBV6-4 to TRBJ2-3; no clear D. The CDR3 is 14 residues long. Trimming cost V 0 bases and J 0 bases, with 4 bases left between them. The germline V gene has CDR1 MRHNA and CDR2 SNTAGT. The CDR3 loop is CASSDSESTDTQYF. The DNA for the CDR3 is TGTGCCAGCAGTGACTCGGAGAGCACAGATACGCAGTATTTT.

The chain employs TRBV6-4 and TRBJ2-1, with D tentatively TRBD2 (7 bases). The CDR3 sequence is 16 residues long. Germline CDR1 MRHNA, CDR2 SNTAGT. The V end lost 3 bases, the J end lost 1 base, and 13 bases lay between the germline ends. The CDR3 DNA is TGTGCCAGCAGTGAATCGGGGGGCGGATCCTACAATGAGCAGTTCTTC. It translates to CASSESGGGSYNEQFF.

The rearrangement uses TRBV27 and TRBJ2-3; TRBD2 matches 12 bases. CDR3 length equals 17 residues. Germline CDR1 and CDR2: MNHEY and SMNVEV (reference sequence). Trimming cost V 6 bases and J 3 bases; bases outside gene matches: 10. CDR3 residues: CASSFTLTSGRTDTQYF. CDR3 bases: TGTGCCAGCAGCTTCACCCTCACTAGCGGGAGGACAGATACGCAGTATTTT.

This rearrangement joins TRBV6-6 to TRBJ1-2; 7 bases map to TRBD1. Germline V lookup: CDR1 MNHNY, CDR2 SVGAGI (reference sequence). CDR3 length: 12 residues. The V segment lost 4 bases and the J segment 6 bases; nucleotides outside the gene matches: 2. CDR3 protein: CASSSTGHGYTF. CDR3 in DNA: TGTGCCAGCAGTTCGACAGGGCATGGCTACACCTTC.

V usage is TRBV19 and J usage is TRBJ1-1; D gene uncertain. The CDR3 consists of 13 residues. Germline assignment: CDR1 LNHDA and CDR2 SQIVND (reference sequence). V lost 3 bases and J lost 10, with 15 bases in between. DNA of the CDR3: TGTGCCAGTAGTATTGGGCCTTCCCAGTCAGCTTTCTTT. Translation gives CASSIGPSQSAFF.